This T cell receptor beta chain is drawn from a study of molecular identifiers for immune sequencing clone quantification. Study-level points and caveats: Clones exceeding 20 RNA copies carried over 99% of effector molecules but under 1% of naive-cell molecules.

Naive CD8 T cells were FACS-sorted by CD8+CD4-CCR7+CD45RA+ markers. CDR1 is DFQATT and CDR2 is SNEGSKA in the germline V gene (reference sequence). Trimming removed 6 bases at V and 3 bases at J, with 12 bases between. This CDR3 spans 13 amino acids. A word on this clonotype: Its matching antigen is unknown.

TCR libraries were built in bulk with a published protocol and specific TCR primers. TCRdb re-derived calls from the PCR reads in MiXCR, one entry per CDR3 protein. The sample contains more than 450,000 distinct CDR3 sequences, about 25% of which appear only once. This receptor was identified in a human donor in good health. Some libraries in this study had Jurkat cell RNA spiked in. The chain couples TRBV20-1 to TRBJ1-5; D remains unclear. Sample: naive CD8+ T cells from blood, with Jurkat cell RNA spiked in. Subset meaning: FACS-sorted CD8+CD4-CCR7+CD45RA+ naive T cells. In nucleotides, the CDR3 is TGCAGTGCCCGACTGGAGCTCAATCAGCCCCAGCATTTT. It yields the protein CSARLELNQPQHF.